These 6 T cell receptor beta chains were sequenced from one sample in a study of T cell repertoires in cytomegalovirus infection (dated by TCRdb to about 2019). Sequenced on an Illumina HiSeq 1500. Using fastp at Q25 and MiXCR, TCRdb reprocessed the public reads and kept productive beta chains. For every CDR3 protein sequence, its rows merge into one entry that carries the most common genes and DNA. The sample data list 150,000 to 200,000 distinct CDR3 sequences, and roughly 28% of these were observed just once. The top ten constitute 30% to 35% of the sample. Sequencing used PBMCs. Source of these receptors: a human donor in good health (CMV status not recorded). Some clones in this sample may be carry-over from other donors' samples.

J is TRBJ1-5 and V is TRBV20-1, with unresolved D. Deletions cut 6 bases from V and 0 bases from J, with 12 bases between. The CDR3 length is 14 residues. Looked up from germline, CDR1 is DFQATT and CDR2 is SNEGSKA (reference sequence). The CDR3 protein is CSATQPNSNQPQHF. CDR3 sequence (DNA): TGCAGTGCAACACAGCCTAATAGCAATCAGCCCCAGCATTTT.

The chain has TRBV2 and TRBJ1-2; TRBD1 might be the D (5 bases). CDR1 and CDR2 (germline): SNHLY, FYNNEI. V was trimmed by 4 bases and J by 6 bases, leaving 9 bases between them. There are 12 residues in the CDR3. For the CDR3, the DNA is TGTGCCAGCAGTGCTAGGGGCGATGGCTACACCTTC. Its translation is CASSARGDGYTF.

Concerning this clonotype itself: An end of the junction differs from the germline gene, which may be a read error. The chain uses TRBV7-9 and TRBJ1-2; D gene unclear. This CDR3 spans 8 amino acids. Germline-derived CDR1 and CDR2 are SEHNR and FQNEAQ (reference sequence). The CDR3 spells CASSSLSF. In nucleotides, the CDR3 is TGTGCCAGCAGCTCACTTTCCTTC.

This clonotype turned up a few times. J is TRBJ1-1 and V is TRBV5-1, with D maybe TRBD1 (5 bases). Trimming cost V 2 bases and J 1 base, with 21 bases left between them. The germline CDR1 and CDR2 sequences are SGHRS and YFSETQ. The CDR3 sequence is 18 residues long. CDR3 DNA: TGCGCCAGCAGCTTCGGCGGGAAGGGGCACCCAAAGAACACTGAAGCTTTCTTT. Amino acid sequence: CASSFGGKGHPKNTEAFF.

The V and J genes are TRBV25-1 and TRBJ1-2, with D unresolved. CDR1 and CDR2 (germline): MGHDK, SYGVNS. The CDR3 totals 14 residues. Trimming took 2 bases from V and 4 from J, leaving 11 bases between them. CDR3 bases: TGTGCCAGCAGTGAAGCAGACGCTCTCTATGGCTACACCTTC. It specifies CASSEADALYGYTF.

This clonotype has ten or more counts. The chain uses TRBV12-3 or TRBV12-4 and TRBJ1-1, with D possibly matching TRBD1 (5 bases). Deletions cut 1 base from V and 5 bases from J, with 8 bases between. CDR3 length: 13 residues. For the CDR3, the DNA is TGTGCCAGCAGTTTAGGGGGGGTGACTGAAGCTTTCTTT. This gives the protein CASSLGGVTEAFF.